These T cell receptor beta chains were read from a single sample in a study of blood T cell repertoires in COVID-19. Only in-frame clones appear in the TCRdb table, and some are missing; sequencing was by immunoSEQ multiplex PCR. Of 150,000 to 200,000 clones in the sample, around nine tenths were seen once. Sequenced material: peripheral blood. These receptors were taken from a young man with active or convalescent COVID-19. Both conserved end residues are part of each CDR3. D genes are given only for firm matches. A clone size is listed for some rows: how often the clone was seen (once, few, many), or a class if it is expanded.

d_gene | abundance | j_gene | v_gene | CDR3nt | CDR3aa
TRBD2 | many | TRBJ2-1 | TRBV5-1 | TGCGCCAGCAGCTTGGCCTATAGCGGGGGGGCCGGGAGGAATGAGCAGTTCTTC | CASSLAYSGGAGRNEQFF
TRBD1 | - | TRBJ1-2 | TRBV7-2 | TGTGCCAGCAGCTTAAGATTTGGGACAGCATTAAACTATGGCTACACCTTC | CASSLRFGTALNYGYTF
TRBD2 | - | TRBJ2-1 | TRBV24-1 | TGTGCCACCGGGGGATCTAGCGGGATTAATGAGCAGTTCTTC | CATGGSSGINEQFF
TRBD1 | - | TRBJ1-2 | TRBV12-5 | TGTGCTAGTGGCCGTGCGTCATCCGGGACAGCTAACTATGGCTACACCTTC | CASGRASSGTANYGYTF
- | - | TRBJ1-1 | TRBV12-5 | TGTGCTAGTGGTTTGGTACTGGGGGACAACCTTTGGAACACTGAAGCTTTCTTT | CASGLVLGDNLWNTEAFF
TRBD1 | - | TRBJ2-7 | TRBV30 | TGTGCCTGGAGTACCGGGACAGGGCCGTACTTC | CAWSTGTGPYF
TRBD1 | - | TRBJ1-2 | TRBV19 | TGTGCCAGTAGCCAGACAGGGGTCTATGGCTACACCTTC | CASSQTGVYGYTF
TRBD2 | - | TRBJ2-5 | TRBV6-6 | TGTGCCGGAAGGGAGGGGCGACTAGCGGAGACCCAGTACTTC | CAGREGRLAETQYF
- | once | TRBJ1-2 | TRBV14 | TGTGCCAGCAGCCAAGCGCGACAAACTGCCTACACCTTC | CASSQARQTAYTF
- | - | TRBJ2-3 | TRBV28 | TGTGCCAGCGAGACCCAGGCCTCTCGTACGCAGTATTTT | CASETQASRTQYF
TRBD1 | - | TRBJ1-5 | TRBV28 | TGTGCCGGCAGGACAGGGAATCAGCCCCAGCATTTT | CAGRTGNQPQHF
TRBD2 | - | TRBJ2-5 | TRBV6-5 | TGTGCCAGCAGAACGGGAAGCGGGAGACAAGAGACCCAGTACTTC | CASRTGSGRQETQYF
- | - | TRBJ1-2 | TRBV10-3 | TGTGCCACCCGACAGACAACATCTAACTATGGCTACACCTTC | CATRQTTSNYGYTF
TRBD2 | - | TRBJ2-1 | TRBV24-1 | TGTGCCACCAGTGATTTGAAAGCGGGAGCGTACAATGAGCAGTTCTTC | CATSDLKAGAYNEQFF
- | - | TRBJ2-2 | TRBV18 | TGTGCCAGCTCACCACGAGACACCGGGGAGCTGTTTTTT | CASSPRDTGELFF
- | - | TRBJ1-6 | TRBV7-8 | TGTGCCAGCAGCTTCGAACGGGTTCGGGGAGGGGGTTGGCATAATTCACCCCTCCACTTT | CASSFERVRGGGWHNSPLHF
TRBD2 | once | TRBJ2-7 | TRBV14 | TGTGCCAGCAGCCAAGACCGGCCTGCGGGGGTTCACTACGAGCAGTACTTC | CASSQDRPAGVHYEQYF
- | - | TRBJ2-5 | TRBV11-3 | TGTGCCAGCGTCCCCAGCGCCCAAGAGACCCAGTACTTC | CASVPSAQETQYF
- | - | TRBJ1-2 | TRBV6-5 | TGTGCCAGCAGTCGGGACAACTACTATGGCTACACCTTC | CASSRDNYYGYTF
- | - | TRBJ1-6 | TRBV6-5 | TGTGCCAGCAGTTACTCGAAACAGGGTTTTGAGCCCCTCCACTTT | CASSYSKQGFEPLHF
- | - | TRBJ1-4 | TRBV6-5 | TGTGCCAGCAGTTACAGGACAGAAACTAATGAAAAACTGTTTTTT | CASSYRTETNEKLFF
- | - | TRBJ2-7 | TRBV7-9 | TGTGCCAGCAGCTTAAACAACGAGCAGTACTTC | CASSLNNEQYF
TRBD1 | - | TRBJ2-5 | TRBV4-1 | TGCGCCAGCAGCCAAGTGGGACAGCCACAAGAGACCCAGTACTTC | CASSQVGQPQETQYF
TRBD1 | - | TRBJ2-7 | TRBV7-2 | TGTGCCAGCAGCTTCGGGACAGGGACCTACGAGCAGTACTTC | CASSFGTGTYEQYF
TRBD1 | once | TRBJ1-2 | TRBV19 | TGTGCCAGTACCGCCGGGACAGGGTATCTAGATCGCTACACCTTC | CASTAGTGYLDRYTF
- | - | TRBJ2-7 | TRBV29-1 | TGCAGCGTTGTCGAACAGACCTACGAGCAGTACTTC | CSVVEQTYEQYF
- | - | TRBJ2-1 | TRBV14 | TGTGCCAGCAGCCGTGACAGTTTAGCTTCCTACAATGAGCAGTTCTTC | CASSRDSLASYNEQFF
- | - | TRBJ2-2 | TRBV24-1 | TGTGCCACCAGTGTCCCTCTAACCGGGGAGCTGTTTTTT | CATSVPLTGELFF
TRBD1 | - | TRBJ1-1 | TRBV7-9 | TGTGCCAGCAGCTTAGCCGACAGGGGGATCACTGAAGCTTTCTTT | CASSLADRGITEAFF
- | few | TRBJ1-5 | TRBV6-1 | TGTGCCAGCAGTGAGGCGGTTAGCAATCAGCCCCAGCATTTT | CASSEAVSNQPQHF
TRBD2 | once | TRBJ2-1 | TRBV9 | TGTGCCAGCAGCGTTTTGTTAGCGGGGAGCGGTGAGCAGTTCTTC | CASSVLLAGSGEQFF
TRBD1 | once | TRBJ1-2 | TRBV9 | TGTGCCAGCAGTAGGGACAGGGGGGCCAACTATGGCTACACCTTC | CASSRDRGANYGYTF
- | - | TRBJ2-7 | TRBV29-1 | TGCAGCGTTCACTCCCCAGGCCCCCACGAGCAGTACTTC | CSVHSPGPHEQYF
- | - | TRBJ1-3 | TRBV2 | TGTGCCAGCAGGGGTTGGGGGGAAAACACCATATATTTT | CASRGWGENTIYF
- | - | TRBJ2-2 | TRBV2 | TGTGCCAGCAGTACCGGGACTACCGGGGAGCTGTTTTTT | CASSTGTTGELFF
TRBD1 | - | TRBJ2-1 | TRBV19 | TGTGCCAGTAGTACGCCGGGACAGGGGCCGTCGGGTTCCCAGTTCTTC | CASSTPGQGPSGSQFF
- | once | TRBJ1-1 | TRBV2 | TGTGCCAGCAGTGAGCGGGGGCCAAACACTGAAGCTTTCTTT | CASSERGPNTEAFF
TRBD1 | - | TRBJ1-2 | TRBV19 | TGTGCCAGTAGTGAAACAGGGGTCTGGGCTAACTATGGCTACACCTTC | CASSETGVWANYGYTF
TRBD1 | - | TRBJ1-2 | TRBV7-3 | TGTGCCAGCAGCTTAGGGACAGGCTATGGCTACACCTTC | CASSLGTGYGYTF
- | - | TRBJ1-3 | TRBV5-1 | TGCGCCAGCAGCTTGGAGGGGAAAGGAAACACCATATATTTT | CASSLEGKGNTIYF
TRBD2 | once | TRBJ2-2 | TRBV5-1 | TGCGCCAGCAGCTCCTCTAGACTAGCGGCATTCCCCGGGGGGGAGCTGTTTTTT | CASSSSRLAAFPGGELFF
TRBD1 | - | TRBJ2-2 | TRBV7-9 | TGTGCCAGCAGCTTAGGAGGGGGCAGGGACACCGGGGAGCTGTTTTTT | CASSLGGGRDTGELFF
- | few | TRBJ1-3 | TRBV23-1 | TGCGCCAGCAGTCAAGCCACTTTAAAGCGAAACTCTGGAAACACCATATATTTT | CASSQATLKRNSGNTIYF
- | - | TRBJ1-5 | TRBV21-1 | TGTGCCAGCAGTAAAATCGGACAGGGGGCTAGCAATCAGCCCCAGCATTTT | CASSKIGQGASNQPQHF
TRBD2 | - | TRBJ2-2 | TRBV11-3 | TGTGCCAGCAGCTTTTCCGGGACTAGTCCCGGGGAGCTGTTTTTT | CASSFSGTSPGELFF
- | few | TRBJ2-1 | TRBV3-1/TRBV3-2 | TGTGCCAGCAGCCAAGGAAGGGGTGAGCAGTTCTTC | CASSQGRGEQFF
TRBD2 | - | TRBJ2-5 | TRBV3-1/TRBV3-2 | TGTGCCAGCAGCCTACGACTAGCGGGGGCTCAAGAGACCCAGTACTTC | CASSLRLAGAQETQYF
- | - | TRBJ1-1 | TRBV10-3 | TGTGCCATCAGTGAGTCAGGGGGAAGTGGAGCTTTCTTT | CAISESGGSGAFF
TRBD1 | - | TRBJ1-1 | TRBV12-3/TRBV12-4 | TGTGCCAGCAGGGGGACAGGGGGGACTGAAGCTTTCTTT | CASRGTGGTEAFF
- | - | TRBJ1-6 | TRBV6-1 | TGTGCCAGCAGTGAAGGGCTTAATTCACCCCTCCACTTT | CASSEGLNSPLHF
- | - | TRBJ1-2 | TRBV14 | TGTGCCAGCAGCTCGGGAGGGCTGATCTATGGCTACACCTTC | CASSSGGLIYGYTF
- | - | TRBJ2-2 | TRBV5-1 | TGCGCCAGCAGCTTCGGGGTTCCGAACACCGGGGAGCTGTTTTTT | CASSFGVPNTGELFF
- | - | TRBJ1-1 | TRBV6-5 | TGTGCCAGCAGTTACCTCGGGGGGAACACTGAAGCTTTCTTT | CASSYLGGNTEAFF
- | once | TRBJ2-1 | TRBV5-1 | TGCGCCAGCAGCTTGGTGCCGACTCTCAATGAGCAGTTCTTC | CASSLVPTLNEQFF
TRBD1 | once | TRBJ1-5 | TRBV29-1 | TGCAGCGTCGGAGGGACAGGGGGAACAGAAGGGGGGCAGCCCCAGCATTTT | CSVGGTGGTEGGQPQHF
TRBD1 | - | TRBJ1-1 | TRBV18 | TGTGCCAGCTCCCTGATGGGACAGGGAGGGACTGAAGCTTTCTTT | CASSLMGQGGTEAFF
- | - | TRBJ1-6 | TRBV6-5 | TGTGCCAGCAGCGGGGTAGCCAGGGAGGGATCACCCCTCCACTTT | CASSGVAREGSPLHF